These T cell receptor beta chains were read from a single sample in a study of T cells in Graves' hyperthyroidism and ophthalmopathy. TCRdb used MiXCR to reprocess the multiplex PCR reads, holding one entry per CDR3 protein. The sample has some 760,000 distinct CDR3 sequences, approximately 15% seen once. Material for sequencing was blood. The receptors come from a woman aged 18 to 35 with Graves' hyperthyroidism. Each CDR3 is given with its conserved first and last residue.

V gene,J gene,CDR3 protein
TRBV7-2,TRBJ1-1,CASSAQGAEITEAFF
TRBV2,TRBJ1-5,CASRQGSYQPQHF
TRBV20-1,TRBJ1-6,CSARPGIAAYNSPLHF
TRBV7-9,TRBJ1-2,CASSLVQGKKGYTF
TRBV27,TRBJ2-7,CASSELAGPYEQYF
TRBV30,TRBJ2-1,CAWTHRGHNEQFF
TRBV4-1,TRBJ2-7,CASSRLLGTSGSYEQYF
TRBV2,TRBJ2-5,CASNKHGQGGEDQYF
TRBV7-2,TRBJ1-6,CASSLEPGRPPPLHF
TRBV4-1,TRBJ2-1,CASSQVRAGLSYNEQFF
TRBV29-1,TRBJ2-7,CSVVGLHYEQYF
TRBV2,TRBJ2-3,CASSAGVRTDTQYF
TRBV4-2,TRBJ2-3,CASSPTKGTDTQYF
TRBV24-1,TRBJ1-1,CATSGGNTETFF
TRBV15,TRBJ1-6,CATSRVETGGSPLHF
TRBV19,TRBJ2-1,CASSVVAGPYNEQFF
TRBV27,TRBJ1-3,CASSLSEAPGNTIYF
TRBV12-3/TRBV12-4,TRBJ2-7,CASSLWGAEYEQYF
TRBV2,TRBJ2-1,CASGVWTSDNEQFF
TRBV12-3/TRBV12-4,TRBJ1-2,CASSESGQGSTRGYTF
TRBV20-1,TRBJ2-7,CSAMLGAGGAYEQYF
TRBV27,TRBJ2-2,CASSSERYGELFF